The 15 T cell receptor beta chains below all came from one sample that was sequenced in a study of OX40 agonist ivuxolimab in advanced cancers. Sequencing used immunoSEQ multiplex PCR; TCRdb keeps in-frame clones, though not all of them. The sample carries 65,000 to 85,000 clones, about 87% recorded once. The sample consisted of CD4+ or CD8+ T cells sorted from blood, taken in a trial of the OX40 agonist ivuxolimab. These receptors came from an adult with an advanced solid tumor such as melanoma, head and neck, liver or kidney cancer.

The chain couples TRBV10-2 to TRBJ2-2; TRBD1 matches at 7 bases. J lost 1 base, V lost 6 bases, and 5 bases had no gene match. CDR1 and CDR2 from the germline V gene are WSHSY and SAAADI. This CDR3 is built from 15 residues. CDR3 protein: CASRRTGVNTGELFF. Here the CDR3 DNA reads TGCGCCAGCAGGAGAACAGGGGTGAACACCGGGGAGCTGTTTTTT.

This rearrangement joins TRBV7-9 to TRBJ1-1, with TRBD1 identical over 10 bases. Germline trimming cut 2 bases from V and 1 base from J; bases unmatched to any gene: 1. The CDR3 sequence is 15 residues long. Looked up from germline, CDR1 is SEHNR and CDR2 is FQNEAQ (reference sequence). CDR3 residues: CASSLRDRGNTEAFF. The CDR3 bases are TGTGCCAGCAGCTTAAGGGACAGGGGGAACACTGAAGCTTTCTTT.

CDR3 coding DNA: TGTGCCAGCAGTTCCTACAGGGGTTCACCCCTCCACTTT. It translates to CASSSYRGSPLHF. The rearrangement links TRBV6-5 to TRBJ1-6; 7 nucleotides line up with TRBD1. With V trimmed by 4 bases and J by 9 bases, 3 bases remained unmatched. The CDR3 contains 13 residues. Looked up from germline, CDR1 is MNHEY and CDR2 is SVGAGI.

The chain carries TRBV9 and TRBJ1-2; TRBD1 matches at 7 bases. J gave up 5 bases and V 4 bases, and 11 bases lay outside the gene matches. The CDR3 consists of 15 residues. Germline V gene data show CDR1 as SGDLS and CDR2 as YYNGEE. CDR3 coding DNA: TGTGCCAGCAGCCTACGACAGGGAACGACGTATGGCTACACCTTC. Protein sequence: CASSLRQGTTYGYTF.

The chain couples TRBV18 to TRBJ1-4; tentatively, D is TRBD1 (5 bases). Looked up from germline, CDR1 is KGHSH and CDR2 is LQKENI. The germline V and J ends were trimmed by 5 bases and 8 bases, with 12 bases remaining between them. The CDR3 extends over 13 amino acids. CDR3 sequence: CASSGRDREKLFF. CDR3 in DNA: TGTGCCAGCTCAGGCCGGGACCGAGAAAAACTGTTTTTT.

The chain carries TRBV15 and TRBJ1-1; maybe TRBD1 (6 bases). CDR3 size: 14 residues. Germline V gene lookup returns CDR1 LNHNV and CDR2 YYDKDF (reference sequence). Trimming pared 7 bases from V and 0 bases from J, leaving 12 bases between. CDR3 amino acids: CATKPGALNTEAFF. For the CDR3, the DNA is TGTGCCACCAAGCCGGGGGCTTTGAACACTGAAGCTTTCTTT. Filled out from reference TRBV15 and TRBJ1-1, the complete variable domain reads DAMVIQNPRYQVTQFGKPVTLSCSQTLNHNVMYWYQQKSSQAPKLLFHYYDKDFNNEADTPDNFQSRRPNTSFCFLDIRSPGLGDTAMYLCATKPGALNTEAFFGQGTRLTVV.

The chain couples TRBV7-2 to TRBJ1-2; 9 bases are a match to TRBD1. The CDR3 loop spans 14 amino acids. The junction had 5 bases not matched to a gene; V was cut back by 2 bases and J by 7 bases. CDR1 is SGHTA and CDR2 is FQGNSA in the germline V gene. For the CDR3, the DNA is TGTGCCAGCAGCTTACTACAGGGGGCGTTTGGCTACACCTTC. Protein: CASSLLQGAFGYTF.

The CDR3 region has the DNA TGTGCCAGCTCAGGGCCCCGGGGCAATCAGCCCCAGCATTTT. Translation: CASSGPRGNQPQHF. The chain recombines TRBV18 with TRBJ1-5; no firm D call. CDR3 length: 14 amino acids. Trimming removed 5 bases at V and 2 bases at J, with 10 bases between. CDR1 and CDR2 from the germline V gene are KGHSH and LQKENI.

CDR3 sequence (DNA): TGTGCCAGCAGTGAAGCGCAGTCAGGGAATCAGCCCCAGCATTTT. This codes for CASSEAQSGNQPQHF. The chain links TRBV2 to TRBJ1-5; D might be TRBD1 (5 bases). This CDR3 comprises 15 residues. CDR1 SNHLY and CDR2 FYNNEI come from the germline V gene. V lost 0 bases, J lost 4 bases, and 10 bases lay in between.

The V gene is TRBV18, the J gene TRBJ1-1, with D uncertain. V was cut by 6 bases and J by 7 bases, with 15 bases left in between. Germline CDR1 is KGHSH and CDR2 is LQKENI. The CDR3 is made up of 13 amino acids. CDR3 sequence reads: CASSPSINSEAFF. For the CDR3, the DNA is TGTGCCAGCTCCCCGTCCATTAATAGTGAAGCTTTCTTT.

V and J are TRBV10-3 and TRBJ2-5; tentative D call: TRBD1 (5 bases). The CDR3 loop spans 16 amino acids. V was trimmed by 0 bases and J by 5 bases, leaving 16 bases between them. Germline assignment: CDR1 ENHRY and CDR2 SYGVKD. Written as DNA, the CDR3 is TGTGCCATCAGTGAGTCGAAGGGGCAGGGATGGGAGACCCAGTACTTC. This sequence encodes CAISESKGQGWETQYF.

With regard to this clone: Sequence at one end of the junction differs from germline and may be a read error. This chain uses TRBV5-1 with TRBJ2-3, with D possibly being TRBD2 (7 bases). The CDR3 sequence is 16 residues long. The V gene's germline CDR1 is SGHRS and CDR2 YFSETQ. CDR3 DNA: TGCGCCAGCAGGTTGGGGGGGCTATCTAGCACAGATACGCAGTATTTT. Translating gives CASRLGGLSSTDTQYF. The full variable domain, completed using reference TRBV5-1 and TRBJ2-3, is KAGVTQTPRYLIKTRGQQVTLSCSPISGHRSVSWYQQTPGQGLQFLFEYFSETQRNKGNFPGRFSGRQFSNSRSEMNVSTLELGDSALYLCASRLGGLSSTDTQYFGPGTRLTVL.

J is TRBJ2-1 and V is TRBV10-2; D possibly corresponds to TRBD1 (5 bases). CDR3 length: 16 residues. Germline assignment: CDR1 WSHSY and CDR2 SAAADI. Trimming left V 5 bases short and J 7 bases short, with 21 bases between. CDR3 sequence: CASSSTRVQGWNEQFF. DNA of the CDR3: TGCGCCAGCAGTTCAACCCGGGTGCAGGGTTGGAATGAGCAGTTCTTC.

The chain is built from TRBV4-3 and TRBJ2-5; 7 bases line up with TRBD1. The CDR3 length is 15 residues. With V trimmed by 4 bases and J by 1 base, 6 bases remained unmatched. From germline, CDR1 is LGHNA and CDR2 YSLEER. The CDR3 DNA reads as TGCGCCAGCAGCCTGCACCGGGACAGCCAAGAGACCCAGTACTTC. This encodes CASSLHRDSQETQYF.

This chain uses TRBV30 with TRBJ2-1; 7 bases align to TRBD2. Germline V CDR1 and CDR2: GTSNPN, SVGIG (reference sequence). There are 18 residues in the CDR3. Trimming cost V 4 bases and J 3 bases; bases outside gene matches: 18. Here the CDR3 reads CAWTIPGRLAAIYNEQFF. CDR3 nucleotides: TGTGCCTGGACCATACCTGGGCGCCTAGCGGCTATCTACAATGAGCAGTTCTTC.